The 9 T cell receptor beta chains below were found in one sample sequenced in a study of blood T cells in healthy people across ages. A J-beta primer mix and a sample-barcoded 5' primer were used in a second PCR of roughly 7 to 12 cycles. From the 5' RACE reads, TCRdb called clonotypes with MiXCR, one entry per CDR3 protein. Among under 850,000 distinct CDR3 sequences, about 37% were seen once, and the ten largest hold 13%. Material for sequencing was blood. These receptors were taken from a man younger than 30 in good health.

The chain recombines TRBV4-3 with TRBJ1-1; D ambiguous. Per germline, CDR1 LGHNA and CDR2 YSLEER. V lost 0 bases and J lost 2, with 10 bases in between. This CDR3 is built from 15 residues. The CDR3 loop reads CASSQEPYLNTEAFF. The DNA of the CDR3 is TGCGCCAGCAGCCAAGAGCCCTACCTTAACACTGAAGCTTTCTTT.

The J gene is TRBJ1-6, the V gene TRBV25-1, with D unresolved. Trimming took 2 bases from V and 0 from J, leaving 5 bases between them. From germline, CDR1 is MGHDK and CDR2 SYGVNS. The CDR3 consists of 15 residues. The CDR3: CASSEDTSYNSPLHF. Written as DNA, the CDR3 is TGTGCCAGCAGTGAAGACACCTCCTATAATTCACCCCTCCACTTT.

In its sample, this clonotype was seen many times. V is TRBV12-3 or TRBV12-4 and J is TRBJ2-1; TRBD2 matches 8 bases. CDR3 length: 17 amino acids. With 5 bases clipped from V and 3 bases from J, the junction kept 12 bases outside the gene matches. This chain's CDR3 is CASSPDQAGAFYNEQFF. The CDR3 bases are TGTGCCAGCAGTCCAGACCAAGCGGGGGCCTTCTACAATGAGCAGTTCTTC.

In its sample, this clonotype was seen a few times. The chain recombines TRBV12-3 or TRBV12-4 with TRBJ1-1; the D gene is possibly TRBD1 (5 bases). The germline V and J ends were trimmed by 6 bases and 7 bases, with 9 bases remaining between them. This CDR3 has 11 residues. DNA of the CDR3: TGTGCCAGCAGATCCGGGGGTGAAGCTTTCTTT. It encodes CASRSGGEAFF.

This clonotype was picked up many times. The J gene is TRBJ2-1, the V gene TRBV5-1; no clear D gene. Per germline, CDR1 SGHRS and CDR2 YFSETQ. This CDR3 contains 15 residues. V was shortened by 5 bases and J by 0 bases, with 12 bases between the two germline ends. CDR3 sequence (DNA): TGCGCCAGCAGGCCCACCGGAACCTCCTACAATGAGCAGTTCTTC. Amino acid sequence: CASRPTGTSYNEQFF.

In regard to this clonotype: It may be a read error: a sequence one base away is much more abundant. The chain joins TRBV7-2 to TRBJ2-7, with TRBD2 identical over 10 bases. The germline CDR1 and CDR2 sequences are SGHTA and FQGNSA. The V gene end was trimmed by 4 bases and the J gene end by 12 bases; junction bases not matched to a gene: 9. The CDR3 has 13 amino acids. The CDR3: CASSSSSGGQGYF. The CDR3 nucleotides read TGTGCCAGCAGCTCCTCTAGCGGGGGTCAGGGGTACTTC.

This clonotype was detected a few times. V is TRBV21-1 and J is TRBJ2-3; the D call in the table, TRBD2, was not verified against the DNA. TRBV21-1 is a recognized pseudogene. The CDR3 extends over 16 amino acids. The CDR3 is CASCEGRLSGPDTQYF. For the CDR3, the DNA is TGTGCCAGCTGTGAAGGCAGGCTTAGCGGACCAGATACGCAGTATTTT.

This clonotype came up a few times. The CDR3 nucleotides read TGTGCCAGCAGCTCTGTAAGCGGGGGGGCCTTCAATGAGCAGTTCTTC. Translated, it gives CASSSVSGGAFNEQFF. The chain carries TRBV7-2 and TRBJ2-1; 10 nucleotides line up with TRBD2. Unmatched junction bases numbered 9, after V lost 4 bases and J lost 6 bases. Germline CDR1 is SGHTA and CDR2 is FQGNSA. The CDR3 totals 16 residues.

The chain links TRBV7-2 to TRBJ1-6; D remains ambiguous. Germline V gene lookup returns CDR1 SGHTA and CDR2 FQGNSA. This CDR3 is built from 11 residues. V was pared by 4 bases and J by 10 bases, with 5 bases between. DNA of the CDR3: TGTGCCAGCAGCTACGGCTCACCCCTCCACTTT. This encodes CASSYGSPLHF.